The clone carrying this TCR beta chain was counted at least ten times. The antigen is undetermined. As for time point: newly diagnosed GD, antithyroid drugs for less than 3 months. Making the TCR library involved RNA that had been extracted from PBMCs. The data stem from a study of regulatory T cells in long-lasting Graves disease. Researchers made TCR beta libraries by using iRepertoire HTBI primers and running Arm-PCR on CDR3 regions. TCRdb re-called the multiplex PCR reads through MiXCR, storing one row per CDR3 protein. Of some 350,000 distinct CDR3 sequences listed, 15% to 20% are singletons. Study results and caveats: Newly diagnosed patients shared 850 to 1,000 public clonotypes; persistent patients shared approximately 2,900.

Germline lookup yields CDR1 SGHRS and CDR2 YFSETQ. V shed 0 bases and J shed 6 bases, with 8 bases lying between them. CDR3 length: 13 amino acids. Another study also made use of these data, one on T cells in Graves' hyperthyroidism and ophthalmopathy. This second report adds: The HTBI set primed first-round TCR CDR3 RT-PCR. Separation of ophthalmopathy from stable hyperthyroidism was achieved by a 13 V-J model. Before onset, by a median of about six months, the model predicted ophthalmopathy.

The sequence was obtained from a young woman with Graves disease. The chain employs TRBV5-1 and TRBJ2-3; D remains unclear. Here the sequenced sample was peripheral blood mononuclear cells (PBMCs), taken at new diagnosis, from a patient treated with antithyroid drugs. The CDR3 DNA is TGCGCCAGCAGCTTGGTCTCACGGGATACGCAGTATTTT. Protein product: CASSLVSRDTQYF.